Below are 13 T cell receptor beta chains sequenced from a single sample in a study of CDR3 diversity in severe acne. MiXCR, applied by TCRdb to the PCR reads, yields one record per CDR3 protein. The sample includes over 85,000 distinct CDR3 sequences, more than 45% of them seen just once. Sequenced material: blood. The receptors were sampled from a male donor with acne.

Worth noting for this clonotype: A much larger clone lies a single base off, so this may be a read error. The DNA is omitted, as the CDR3 cannot be located on it reliably, and the CDR3 follows TCRdb's listing. The chain combines TRBV19 with TRBJ1-2. Germline V gene sequence: CDR1 LNHDA, CDR2 SQIVND (reference sequence). The CDR3 is 10 amino acids long, termini counted. CDR3 sequence reads: CASGLYGCTF.

The J gene is TRBJ2-6, the V gene TRBV19; D is undetermined. Trimming stripped 9 bases from V and 3 bases from J, with 18 bases between. This CDR3 region has 16 residues. Germline V gene sequence: CDR1 LNHDA, CDR2 SQIVND (reference sequence). Written as DNA, the CDR3 is TGTGCCAGCAGCCTCGACGTTTCGTATGGGGCCAACGTCCTGACTTTC. It specifies CASSLDVSYGANVLTF.

This clonotype has a count of ten or more. The rearrangement links TRBV2 to TRBJ2-7; D is unclear. CDR1 and CDR2 from the germline V gene are SNHLY and FYNNEI. Trimming left V 1 base short and J 3 bases short, with 4 bases between. This CDR3 has 12 residues. CDR3 DNA: TGTGCCAGCAGTGAAGACTACTACGAGCAGTACTTC. It is translated as CASSEDYYEQYF.

The rearrangement joins TRBV12-3 or TRBV12-4 to TRBJ2-7; 12 bases are a match to TRBD1. V was pared by 7 bases and J by 3 bases, with 7 bases of the junction left unmatched. This CDR3 spans 15 amino acids. Here the CDR3 DNA reads TGTGCCAGCAATACCGGGACAGGGGGCCTCTACGAGCAGTACTTC. Amino acids: CASNTGTGGLYEQYF.

The chain is built from TRBV9 and TRBJ1-2, with TRBD1 matching 7 bases. The CDR3 contains 18 residues. Losses at the gene ends were 0 bases for V and 1 base for J; bases not matched to a gene: 12. Germline CDR1 SGDLS, CDR2 YYNGEE. The CDR3 here is CASSVGGHRGLLNYGYTF. CDR3 DNA: TGTGCCAGCAGCGTAGGGGGCCACAGGGGCCTACTTAACTATGGCTACACCTTC.

This chain links TRBV2 with TRBJ2-7, with TRBD2 matching 14 bases. CDR1 SNHLY and CDR2 FYNNEI come from the germline V gene. This CDR3 is 15 amino acids long. The V gene end was trimmed by 3 bases and the J gene end by 6 bases; junction bases not matched to a gene: 4. The chain's CDR3 is CASSDQGLAGAEQYF. CDR3 sequence (DNA): TGTGCCAGCAGTGATCAGGGACTAGCGGGAGCCGAGCAGTACTTC.

The CDR3, as DNA: TGTGCCAGCAGTGAAGGGGTAGCGGTCTCCTACGAGCAGTACTTC. Translation: CASSEGVAVSYEQYF. This chain links TRBV25-1 with TRBJ2-7; D might be TRBD2 (6 bases). V lost 2 bases and J lost 0, with 11 bases in between. Germline-derived CDR1 and CDR2 are MGHDK and SYGVNS. CDR3 length equals 15 residues.

The chain is built from TRBV13 and TRBJ2-7; 7 nucleotides match TRBD2. CDR3 size: 14 residues. In germline, CDR1 is PRHDT, CDR2 FYEKMQ (reference sequence). Germline trimming cut 8 bases from V and 3 bases from J; bases unmatched to any gene: 10. This CDR3 reads CASYTAGASYEQYF. In nucleotides, the CDR3 is TGTGCCAGCTATACGGCGGGAGCTAGCTACGAGCAGTACTTC.

Comment on this clonotype: An end of the junction does not agree with germline; a read error may underlie this. The J gene is TRBJ2-1, the V gene TRBV7-2; 7 bases fit TRBD2. The CDR3 spans 13 residues. Germline CDR1 SGHTA, CDR2 FQGNSA. For the CDR3, the DNA is TGCGCCAGCAGTTTAGCGGGCAAAAATGAGCAGTTCTTC. It is translated as CASSLAGKNEQFF.

This clonotype came up many times. The chain employs TRBV29-1 and TRBJ2-6, with D unclear. The CDR3 runs 14 residues. Trimming took 0 bases from V and 0 from J, leaving 3 bases between them. Germline values: CDR1 SQVTM, CDR2 ANQGSEA. In DNA, the CDR3 is TGCAGCGTTGAAGAAGACTCTGGGGCCAACGTCCTGACTTTC. It encodes CSVEEDSGANVLTF.

This chain links TRBV11-2 with TRBJ1-3, with no clear D. With 5 bases removed from V and 0 bases from J, the gap between germline ends came to 11 bases. The CDR3 loop spans 15 amino acids. In germline, CDR1 is SGHAT, CDR2 FQNNGV. This CDR3 is CASSHQPYSGNTIYF. The CDR3 DNA is TGTGCCAGCAGCCACCAACCCTACTCTGGAAACACCATATATTTT.

The rearrangement links TRBV19 to TRBJ1-1; D remains ambiguous. V was cut by 10 bases and J by 4 bases, with 19 bases left in between. The length of the CDR3 is 14 residues. CDR1 and CDR2 (germline): LNHDA, SQIVND (reference sequence). CDR3 sequence reads: CATHGGLFSTEAFF. CDR3 in DNA: TGTGCCACCCACGGTGGTCTCTTCTCCACTGAAGCTTTCTTT.

A word on this clonotype: No conserved phenylalanine or tryptophan is present at the end of the CDR3, so a read error is the likely explanation. The DNA is left out, because the CDR3 cannot be placed on it with certainty; the CDR3 is given as TCRdb lists it. This chain links TRBV9 with TRBJ2-1; the table's D call TRBD2 went unverified against the DNA. Germline V gene lookup returns CDR1 SGDLS and CDR2 YYNGEE. The CDR3 numbers 9 amino acids, ends counted. The CDR3 sequence: CASSSGLAG.